A selection of T cell receptor beta chains follows, all from one sample in a study of T cells in Graves' hyperthyroidism and ophthalmopathy. Each CDR3 protein gets one entry after TCRdb re-called the multiplex PCR reads with MiXCR. The table has a few hundred thousand distinct CDR3 sequences, about a sixth seen once. The sequencing input was blood. Source of these receptors: a woman younger than 30 with Graves' hyperthyroidism that later progressed to Graves' ophthalmopathy. Each CDR3 is given with its conserved first and last residue. D genes are given only for firm matches. For some rows the clone size is stated as once, few or many, or as a class when expanded; others skip it.

v_call,clone_size,d_call,j_call,cdr3_nt,cdr3_aa
TRBV30,many,TRBD2,TRBJ2-1,TGTGCCTGCACTAGCGGTAATCGGGATGAGCAGTTCTTC,CACTSGNRDEQFF
TRBV7-6,NA,TRBD2,TRBJ2-5,TGTGCCAGCCTTGTTCAGACTAGCGGGAGAGGGGAGACCCAGTACTTC,CASLVQTSGRGETQYF
TRBV25-1,NA,NA,TRBJ2-1,TGTGCCAGCAGTGAATTTGACGCGAGCTCCTACAATGAGCAGTTCTTC,CASSEFDASSYNEQFF
TRBV5-5,many,NA,TRBJ2-5,TGTGCCAGCTCCGCTACGGAGGGGGTAATGGAGACCCAGTACTTC,CASSATEGVMETQYF
TRBV2,many,NA,TRBJ2-7,TGTGCCAGCAGTGTAGGACCTGGCGAGCAGTACTTC,CASSVGPGEQYF
TRBV6-5,many,NA,TRBJ2-7,TGTGCCAGCAGTTACTCCAGGGGAGGGACTTACGAGCAGTACTTC,CASSYSRGGTYEQYF
TRBV7-9,many,NA,TRBJ2-5,TGTGCCAGCAGCTTAGAGGGGGTGACCCAGTACTTC,CASSLEGVTQYF
TRBV20-1,many,NA,TRBJ1-2,TGCAGTGCTCCCCGCGTGGGCGGCTACACCTTC,CSAPRVGGYTF
TRBV2,NA,NA,TRBJ1-2,TGTGCCAGCAATGTGGGGGTCGATGGCTACACCTTC,CASNVGVDGYTF
TRBV6-1,many,TRBD2,TRBJ2-3,TGTGCCAGCAGTAACCAACTAGCGGGAGGGCCCCTCACGGAAGATACGCAGTATTTT,CASSNQLAGGPLTEDTQYF
TRBV18,many,NA,TRBJ1-2,TGTGCCAGCTCATCCAGGGGAGTCTATGGCTACACCTTC,CASSSRGVYGYTF
TRBV30,NA,NA,TRBJ1-3,TGTGCCTGGACGCCAGGGTTCTCTGGAAACACCATATATTTT,CAWTPGFSGNTIYF
TRBV6-5,NA,TRBD1,TRBJ1-2,TGTGCCAGCAGTTACGGGGACAGTATTAGCTATGGCTACACCTTC,CASSYGDSISYGYTF
TRBV20-1,NA,TRBD2,TRBJ2-2,TGCAGTGCCTCCCAAGGGCGGGGGGTCACCGGGGAGCTGTTTTTT,CSASQGRGVTGELFF
TRBV4-1,NA,NA,TRBJ2-5,TGCGCCAGCAGCCAATCTAGCAGGAGAGGGGAGACCCAGTACTTC,CASSQSSRRGETQYF
TRBV15,NA,NA,TRBJ2-3,TGTGCCACCAGCAACGAGAGAGCAGATACGCAGTATTTT,CATSNERADTQYF
TRBV27,many,NA,TRBJ2-5,TGTGCCAGCAGCCGGACAGATACCCAAGAGACCCAGTACTTC,CASSRTDTQETQYF